This T cell receptor (beta chain) was recovered during a study of blood T cell repertoires in COVID-19. As for the study in general: COVID-19 samples, acute and convalescent, were from the United States, Italy and Spain. T cells, B-cell-depleted T cells, or PBMCs supplied cDNA or gDNA.

Trimming cost V 3 bases and J 2 bases, with 12 bases left between them. CDR3 length: 15 residues. Germline CDR1 reads MNHNS; CDR2 reads SASEGT. Authors' methods: Scientists estimated how many nucleated cells there were by amplifying reference gene primers. The repertoire was sequenced with immunoSEQ multiplex PCR; TCRdb's copy has only in-frame clones and lacks some. The D gene and trimming were derived from the DNA, and the V and J assignments and clone size from that table. The data hold approximately 170,000 clones, with 88% observed a single time. Sequenced sample: peripheral blood. The chain carries TRBV6-1 and TRBJ2-3; weak D call: TRBD2 (5 bases). This clonotype was obtained from a man in his fifties who had recovered from COVID-19. CDR3 sequence: CASSDEAAYTDTQYF. DNA of the CDR3: TGTGCCAGCAGTGATGAAGCGGCATACACAGATACGCAGTATTTT.